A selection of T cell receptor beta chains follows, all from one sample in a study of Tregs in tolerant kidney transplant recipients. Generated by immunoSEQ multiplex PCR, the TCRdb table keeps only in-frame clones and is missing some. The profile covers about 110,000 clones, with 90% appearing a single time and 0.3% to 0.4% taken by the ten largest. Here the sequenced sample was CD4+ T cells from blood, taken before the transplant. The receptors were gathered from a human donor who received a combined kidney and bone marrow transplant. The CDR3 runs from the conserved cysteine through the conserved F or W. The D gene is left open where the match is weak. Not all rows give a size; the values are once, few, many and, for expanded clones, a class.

cdr3_nt: TGTGCCAGCAGCTCCGGGACAGGGGCGGGTGAGCAGTTCTTC; cdr3_aa: CASSSGTGAGEQFF; d_call: TRBD1; j_call: TRBJ2-1; clone_size: NA; v_call: TRBV5-4; cdr3_length: 14
cdr3_nt: TGTGCCAGCAGCCCTACGGGGGGCGTGGATGGCTACACCTTC; cdr3_aa: CASSPTGGVDGYTF; d_call: NA; j_call: TRBJ1-2; clone_size: NA; v_call: TRBV7-9; cdr3_length: 14
cdr3_nt: TGCGCCAGCAGCCAAACAGGGGCAGATACGCAGTATTTT; cdr3_aa: CASSQTGADTQYF; d_call: TRBD1; j_call: TRBJ2-3; clone_size: NA; v_call: TRBV4-1; cdr3_length: 13
cdr3_nt: TGTGCCAGCCCCCCAGGGTCAATACGCACCGGGGAGCTGTTTTTT; cdr3_aa: CASPPGSIRTGELFF; d_call: NA; j_call: TRBJ2-2; clone_size: NA; v_call: TRBV18; cdr3_length: 15
cdr3_nt: TGTGCCAGCAGCAGAGGGCCGGGACAGGGGGTCGGCGGGGAGCTGTTTTTT; cdr3_aa: CASSRGPGQGVGGELFF; d_call: TRBD1; j_call: TRBJ2-2; clone_size: NA; v_call: TRBV7-6; cdr3_length: 17
cdr3_nt: TGTGCCAGTAGTACAGGTATCTCCGGGGAGCTGTTTTTT; cdr3_aa: CASSTGISGELFF; d_call: NA; j_call: TRBJ2-2; clone_size: NA; v_call: TRBV19; cdr3_length: 13
cdr3_nt: TGCGCCAGCAGCTTGGGACAGGTGAACACTGAAGCTTTCTTT; cdr3_aa: CASSLGQVNTEAFF; d_call: NA; j_call: TRBJ1-1; clone_size: NA; v_call: TRBV5-1; cdr3_length: 14
cdr3_nt: TGTGCCATTGGAGAGACGGGACAGGGGTACTTC; cdr3_aa: CAIGETGQGYF; d_call: TRBD1; j_call: TRBJ2-7; clone_size: NA; v_call: TRBV7-9; cdr3_length: 11
cdr3_nt: TGTGCCAGCAGTTACTCAGGGGGCCACGGGGATACGCAGTATTTT; cdr3_aa: CASSYSGGHGDTQYF; d_call: TRBD1; j_call: TRBJ2-3; clone_size: NA; v_call: TRBV6-5; cdr3_length: 15
cdr3_nt: TGTGCCAGCAGTTTAATACAGAGTCACGATACGCAGTATTTT; cdr3_aa: CASSLIQSHDTQYF; d_call: NA; j_call: TRBJ2-3; clone_size: NA; v_call: TRBV28; cdr3_length: 14
cdr3_nt: TGTGCCAGCAGCTTAGATAACCCCGGGGACATTTACGAGCAGTACTTC; cdr3_aa: CASSLDNPGDIYEQYF; d_call: NA; j_call: TRBJ2-7; clone_size: NA; v_call: TRBV11-2; cdr3_length: 16
cdr3_nt: TGTGCCAGCAGACCCAGCGGGGGCACAGATACGCAGTATTTT; cdr3_aa: CASRPSGGTDTQYF; d_call: TRBD2; j_call: TRBJ2-3; clone_size: NA; v_call: TRBV6-5; cdr3_length: 14
cdr3_nt: TGTGCCAGCAGGGAATCTTTAGCGGGAGCCTACGAGCAGTACTTC; cdr3_aa: CASRESLAGAYEQYF; d_call: TRBD2; j_call: TRBJ2-7; clone_size: NA; v_call: TRBV27; cdr3_length: 15
cdr3_nt: TGTGCCAGCAGCCCACTAGCGGGGGGGCAGGAGACCCAGTACTTC; cdr3_aa: CASSPLAGGQETQYF; d_call: TRBD2; j_call: TRBJ2-5; clone_size: NA; v_call: TRBV7-2; cdr3_length: 15
cdr3_nt: TGTGCCAGCAGCTTAGTTCCGGGATACAATGAGCAGTTCTTC; cdr3_aa: CASSLVPGYNEQFF; d_call: NA; j_call: TRBJ2-1; clone_size: NA; v_call: TRBV11-2; cdr3_length: 14
cdr3_nt: TGCAGCGCCAACCCGAATGGAGAAGTAGGCTATGGCTACACCTTC; cdr3_aa: CSANPNGEVGYGYTF; d_call: NA; j_call: TRBJ1-2; clone_size: NA; v_call: TRBV29-1; cdr3_length: 15
cdr3_nt: TGCGCCAGCAGCCAAGTGGGAGGGGGGAGTGGAAACACCATATATTTT; cdr3_aa: CASSQVGGGSGNTIYF; d_call: NA; j_call: TRBJ1-3; clone_size: NA; v_call: TRBV4-1; cdr3_length: 16
cdr3_nt: TGCGCCAGCAGTCAATCGGCGGTCTCCTACGAGCAGTACTTC; cdr3_aa: CASSQSAVSYEQYF; d_call: NA; j_call: TRBJ2-7; clone_size: NA; v_call: TRBV23-1; cdr3_length: 14
cdr3_nt: TGTGCCAGCAGCTTCGAAGGGGGAAGAGACACAGATACGCAGTATTTT; cdr3_aa: CASSFEGGRDTDTQYF; d_call: NA; j_call: TRBJ2-3; clone_size: NA; v_call: TRBV11-3; cdr3_length: 16
cdr3_nt: TGTGCCATCAGCCCGCCTGACAGGGGTGGAAACACCATATATTTT; cdr3_aa: CAISPPDRGGNTIYF; d_call: TRBD1; j_call: TRBJ1-3; clone_size: NA; v_call: TRBV10-3; cdr3_length: 15
cdr3_nt: TGCGCGGGACAGTTGAACACTGAAGCTTTCTTT; cdr3_aa: CAGQLNTEAFF; d_call: TRBD1; j_call: TRBJ1-1; clone_size: NA; v_call: TRBV30; cdr3_length: 11
cdr3_nt: TGCAGCGTCGCCAGGGGTCCGGGAAACACCATATATTTT; cdr3_aa: CSVARGPGNTIYF; d_call: NA; j_call: TRBJ1-3; clone_size: NA; v_call: TRBV29-1; cdr3_length: 13
cdr3_nt: TGTGCCGGACGGCGGACAGGGACAAATGAAAAACTGTTTTTT; cdr3_aa: CAGRRTGTNEKLFF; d_call: TRBD1; j_call: TRBJ1-4; clone_size: NA; v_call: TRBV6-1; cdr3_length: 14
cdr3_nt: TGCGCCAGCAGCTTGTTGGGGACAGTCTACGAGCAGTACTTC; cdr3_aa: CASSLLGTVYEQYF; d_call: TRBD1; j_call: TRBJ2-7; clone_size: NA; v_call: TRBV5-1; cdr3_length: 14
cdr3_nt: TGTGCCAGCAGCCAAGATTGGTGGAGGGGGGGTACAGATACGCAGTATTTT; cdr3_aa: CASSQDWWRGGTDTQYF; d_call: NA; j_call: TRBJ2-3; clone_size: NA; v_call: TRBV14; cdr3_length: 17
cdr3_nt: TGCGCCAGCAGACCCGCCGGGACAAGAAATTCACCCCTCCACTTT; cdr3_aa: CASRPAGTRNSPLHF; d_call: NA; j_call: TRBJ1-6; clone_size: few; v_call: TRBV5-1; cdr3_length: 15
cdr3_nt: TGCGCCAGCAGCTTGGTAACTAGCGGGAGGGATTACAATGAGCAGTTCTTC; cdr3_aa: CASSLVTSGRDYNEQFF; d_call: TRBD2; j_call: TRBJ2-1; clone_size: NA; v_call: TRBV5-1; cdr3_length: 17
cdr3_nt: TGTGCCAGCAGCTGGGAAAGCGGGGGCCCTTCACGAGAGCAGTACTTC; cdr3_aa: CASSWESGGPSREQYF; d_call: TRBD2; j_call: TRBJ2-7; clone_size: NA; v_call: TRBV7-2; cdr3_length: 16
cdr3_nt: TGCGCCAGCAGATTCACCCTCTTGGACAGCCCTGGGGAGCAGTACTTC; cdr3_aa: CASRFTLLDSPGEQYF; d_call: NA; j_call: TRBJ2-7; clone_size: NA; v_call: TRBV5-1; cdr3_length: 16
cdr3_nt: TGCGCCAGCAGCTTGGACGTTGCGTACACAGATACGCAGTATTTT; cdr3_aa: CASSLDVAYTDTQYF; d_call: NA; j_call: TRBJ2-3; clone_size: NA; v_call: TRBV5-1; cdr3_length: 15
cdr3_nt: TGTGCCAGCAGTTTATCGGCAGAGGGTACGCAGTATTTT; cdr3_aa: CASSLSAEGTQYF; d_call: NA; j_call: TRBJ2-3; clone_size: NA; v_call: TRBV27; cdr3_length: 13
cdr3_nt: TGCGCCAGCAGTCAAATTAGTCGGCACCGGGACTGGTGGTACTTC; cdr3_aa: CASSQISRHRDWWYF; d_call: NA; j_call: TRBJ2-7; clone_size: NA; v_call: TRBV23-1; cdr3_length: 15
cdr3_nt: TGCGCCAGCAGCTTACAGGGATACACAGATACGCAGTATTTT; cdr3_aa: CASSLQGYTDTQYF; d_call: NA; j_call: TRBJ2-3; clone_size: NA; v_call: TRBV5-1; cdr3_length: 14
cdr3_nt: TGCGCCAGCAGCCAAGACGGACCGGGACTAGCGGGAGGCCTCAGCACAGATACGCAGTATTTT; cdr3_aa: CASSQDGPGLAGGLSTDTQYF; d_call: TRBD2; j_call: TRBJ2-3; clone_size: NA; v_call: TRBV4-3; cdr3_length: 21
cdr3_nt: TGTGCCAGCAGTCCCAGGGGGCGTGAGACCCAGTACTTC; cdr3_aa: CASSPRGRETQYF; d_call: TRBD1; j_call: TRBJ2-5; clone_size: NA; v_call: TRBV27; cdr3_length: 13
cdr3_nt: TGTGCCAGCTCACCAACACCGACCTCAGTTAGGGGCTATGGCTACACCTTC; cdr3_aa: CASSPTPTSVRGYGYTF; d_call: NA; j_call: TRBJ1-2; clone_size: NA; v_call: TRBV18; cdr3_length: 17
cdr3_nt: TGTGCAAGTCGCTCAGTAGGACGGACTACTAGCACAGATACGCAGTATTTT; cdr3_aa: CASRSVGRTTSTDTQYF; d_call: NA; j_call: TRBJ2-3; clone_size: NA; v_call: TRBV12-2; cdr3_length: 17
cdr3_nt: TGTGCCAGCAGCCCCCTGTCCGAGGAGCAGTTCTTC; cdr3_aa: CASSPLSEEQFF; d_call: NA; j_call: TRBJ2-1; clone_size: NA; v_call: TRBV7-6; cdr3_length: 12
cdr3_nt: TGTGCCAGCAGCTTGGGTCGCAATGAGCAGTTCTTC; cdr3_aa: CASSLGRNEQFF; d_call: NA; j_call: TRBJ2-1; clone_size: NA; v_call: TRBV5-4; cdr3_length: 12
cdr3_nt: TGTGCCAGCAGCGCGACAGCCCTTAATGAAAAACTGTTTTTT; cdr3_aa: CASSATALNEKLFF; d_call: NA; j_call: TRBJ1-4; clone_size: NA; v_call: TRBV6-4; cdr3_length: 14
cdr3_nt: TGTGCCAGTCAGGGAACTAATGAAAAACTGTTTTTT; cdr3_aa: CASQGTNEKLFF; d_call: NA; j_call: TRBJ1-4; clone_size: NA; v_call: TRBV28; cdr3_length: 12
cdr3_nt: TGTGCCAGCTCACCGGACAGGGGGGGCAATCAGCCCCAGCATTTT; cdr3_aa: CASSPDRGGNQPQHF; d_call: TRBD1; j_call: TRBJ1-5; clone_size: NA; v_call: TRBV18; cdr3_length: 15
cdr3_nt: TGTGCCAGCAGCCAGACACAGGGGGCTCATGAGACCCAGTACTTC; cdr3_aa: CASSQTQGAHETQYF; d_call: TRBD1; j_call: TRBJ2-5; clone_size: NA; v_call: TRBV14; cdr3_length: 15
cdr3_nt: TGTGCCAGCAGTTTACAGGGGGGAAGGAACACTGAAGCTTTCTTT; cdr3_aa: CASSLQGGRNTEAFF; d_call: TRBD1; j_call: TRBJ1-1; clone_size: NA; v_call: TRBV28; cdr3_length: 15
cdr3_nt: TGTGCCAGCAGCCGTGACAGGGCGCTCCTCCACTTT; cdr3_aa: CASSRDRALLHF; d_call: TRBD1; j_call: TRBJ1-6; clone_size: NA; v_call: TRBV6-6; cdr3_length: 12
cdr3_nt: TGTGCCAGCAGCTCCACGACAAACTATGGCTACACCTTC; cdr3_aa: CASSSTTNYGYTF; d_call: NA; j_call: TRBJ1-2; clone_size: few; v_call: TRBV7-2; cdr3_length: 13
cdr3_nt: TGCGCCAGCAGCTCGGGCCCCAGGGCTGAAGCTTTCTTT; cdr3_aa: CASSSGPRAEAFF; d_call: NA; j_call: TRBJ1-1; clone_size: NA; v_call: TRBV5-1; cdr3_length: 13
cdr3_nt: TGCGCCAGCAGCTTGGTCGGGGGAGGTCGGGAGACCCAGTACTTC; cdr3_aa: CASSLVGGGRETQYF; d_call: NA; j_call: TRBJ2-5; clone_size: NA; v_call: TRBV5-1; cdr3_length: 15
cdr3_nt: TGTGCCAGCAGCTTAGCTGCGGCGGCAGATACGCAGTATTTT; cdr3_aa: CASSLAAAADTQYF; d_call: NA; j_call: TRBJ2-3; clone_size: NA; v_call: TRBV7-2; cdr3_length: 14
cdr3_nt: TGTGCCAGCGCCTTCCCCGACACGCGAGAGCAGTACTTC; cdr3_aa: CASAFPDTREQYF; d_call: NA; j_call: TRBJ2-7; clone_size: NA; v_call: TRBV28; cdr3_length: 13
cdr3_nt: TGTGCCAGCAGTTCGTGGGCAGCCCTATGGGGCTACACCTTC; cdr3_aa: CASSSWAALWGYTF; d_call: NA; j_call: TRBJ1-2; clone_size: NA; v_call: TRBV27; cdr3_length: 14
cdr3_nt: TGCGCCAGCAGCTACGGACCAGGGGCCTACGAGCAGTACTTC; cdr3_aa: CASSYGPGAYEQYF; d_call: NA; j_call: TRBJ2-7; clone_size: few; v_call: TRBV5-1; cdr3_length: 14
cdr3_nt: TGTGCCAGCAGGTTGACAGGGAGCAATGAAAAACTGTTTTTT; cdr3_aa: CASRLTGSNEKLFF; d_call: TRBD1; j_call: TRBJ1-4; clone_size: NA; v_call: TRBV6-5; cdr3_length: 14
cdr3_nt: TGTGCCAGTAGTATGGAACAGGGGGCTTACAATGAGCAGTTCTTC; cdr3_aa: CASSMEQGAYNEQFF; d_call: TRBD1; j_call: TRBJ2-1; clone_size: NA; v_call: TRBV19; cdr3_length: 15